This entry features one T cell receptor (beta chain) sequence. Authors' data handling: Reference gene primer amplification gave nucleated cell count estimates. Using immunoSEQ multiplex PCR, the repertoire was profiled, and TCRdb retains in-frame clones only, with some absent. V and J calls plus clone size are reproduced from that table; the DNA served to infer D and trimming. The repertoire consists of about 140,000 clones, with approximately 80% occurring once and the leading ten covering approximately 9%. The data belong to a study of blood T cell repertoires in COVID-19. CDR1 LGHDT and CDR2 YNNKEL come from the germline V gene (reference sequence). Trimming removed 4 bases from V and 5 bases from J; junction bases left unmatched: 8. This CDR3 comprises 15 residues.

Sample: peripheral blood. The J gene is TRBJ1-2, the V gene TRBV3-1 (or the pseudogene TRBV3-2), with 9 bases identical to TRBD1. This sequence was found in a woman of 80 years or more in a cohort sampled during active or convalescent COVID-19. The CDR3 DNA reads TGTGCCAGCAGCCCCGAGTTCGACAGGGGGTATGGCTACACCTTC. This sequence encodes CASSPEFDRGYGYTF.